This passage covers 22 T cell receptor beta chains from one sample sequenced in a study of PD-L1 blockade in urothelial cancer. TCRdb's copy holds only in-frame clones and misses some; the assay was immunoSEQ multiplex PCR. The table records 30,000 to 35,000 clones, 84% of them present only once. Here the sequenced sample was PBMCs, taken around atezolizumab (anti-PD-L1) treatment. The receptors come from a man aged 55 to 69 with urothelial cancer.

This clone occurred once. This chain connects TRBV6-6 to TRBJ2-1, with 10 positions matching TRBD2. V lost 5 bases and J lost 10; bases outside the gene matches: 11. Germline V gives CDR1 MNHNY, CDR2 SVGAGI (reference sequence). The CDR3 has 15 residues. The CDR3: CASSIPSGSDREQFF. For the CDR3, the DNA is TGTGCCAGCAGTATACCTAGCGGGAGTGATCGGGAGCAGTTCTTC.

The genes are TRBV11-2 and TRBJ2-7; 7 bases are shared with TRBD2. V gave up 5 bases and J gave up 7 bases; unmatched junction bases: 11. CDR3 length equals 14 residues. Germline assignment: CDR1 SGHAT and CDR2 FQNNGV. In DNA form, the CDR3 reads TGTGCCAGCAGCGACTCGGGGGGAGCGAGGGAGCAGTACTTC. It yields the protein CASSDSGGAREQYF.

The chain couples TRBV6-4 to TRBJ2-1; D ambiguous. Trimming removed 5 bases at V and 2 bases at J, with 7 bases between. Germline CDR1 and CDR2: MRHNA and SNTAGT. The CDR3 runs to 13 residues. CDR3 nucleotides: TGTGCCAGCAGTTTACAAACCTACAATGAGCAGTTCTTC. Amino acid sequence: CASSLQTYNEQFF.

This clone was picked up one time. The chain links TRBV6-5 to TRBJ1-1; TRBD1 might be the D (5 bases). This CDR3 has 13 amino acids. CDR1 and CDR2 (germline): MNHEY, SVGAGI. V was clipped by 5 bases and J by 5 bases, with 12 bases between them. The CDR3 nucleotides are TGTGCCAGCAGTAAACCGGGGGGAACTGAAGCTTTCTTT. It translates to CASSKPGGTEAFF.

This clone is a singleton in its sample. The rearrangement joins TRBV4-3 to TRBJ1-2; no reliable D call. V shed 0 bases and J shed 9 bases, with 14 bases lying between them. In germline, CDR1 is LGHNA, CDR2 YSLEER. CDR3 length: 14 residues. CDR3 residues: CASSQDVVERSYTF. The CDR3 DNA reads as TGCGCCAGCAGCCAAGATGTGGTAGAGAGAAGCTACACCTTC.

Here the CDR3 reads CASSPGTRNTGELFF. DNA of the CDR3: TGTGCCAGCAGCCCAGGGACTAGGAACACCGGGGAGCTGTTTTTT. The chain employs TRBV9 and TRBJ2-2, with 8 bases matching TRBD2. The CDR3 sequence is 15 residues long. V trimming: 4 bases; J trimming: 1 base; junction bases outside the gene matches: 3. The germline V gene encodes CDR1 SGDLS and CDR2 YYNGEE.

The chain uses TRBV7-9 and TRBJ2-7, with 9 bases matching TRBD2. This CDR3 has 15 amino acids. Germline V CDR1 and CDR2: SEHNR, FQNEAQ (reference sequence). J lost 1 base, V lost 4 bases, and 5 bases had no gene match. The CDR3 region has the DNA TGTGCCAGCAGCTCAACTAGCGGGCTGTCCTACGAGCAGTACTTC. It is translated as CASSSTSGLSYEQYF.

This rearrangement joins TRBV5-1 to TRBJ1-1; TRBD1 agrees at 9 bases. The V segment lost 4 bases and the J segment 1 base; nucleotides outside the gene matches: 2. This CDR3 has 14 amino acids. Per the germline V gene, CDR1 is SGHRS and CDR2 is YFSETQ. The CDR3 DNA reads as TGCGCCAGCAGCCGGGGACAGGGGAACACTGAAGCTTTCTTT. As protein: CASSRGQGNTEAFF.

V usage is TRBV6-4 and J usage is TRBJ2-1; 9 bases line up with TRBD2. The length of the CDR3 is 14 residues. Germline lookup yields CDR1 MRHNA and CDR2 SNTAGT. Trimming took 5 bases from V and 8 from J; bases not matched to a gene: 7. The CDR3 bases are TGTGCCAGCAGTTCTAGCGGGAATAATCATGAGCAGTTCTTC. Its translation is CASSSSGNNHEQFF.

CDR3 protein: CASTLDPPGGNNQPQHF. For the CDR3, the DNA is TGCGCCAGCACCCTCGACCCGCCCGGCGGTAACAATCAGCCCCAGCATTTT. This chain joins TRBV4-1 and TRBJ1-5; D not certain. The ends were cut back, 7 bases at V and 3 bases at J, with 22 bases in the middle. This CDR3 is 17 amino acids long. CDR1 is MGHRA and CDR2 is YSYEKL in the germline V gene.

The chain joins TRBV5-6 to TRBJ2-1; D is undetermined. The CDR3 length is 16 residues. In germline, CDR1 is SGHDT, CDR2 YYEEEE. Trimming pared 4 bases from V and 0 bases from J, leaving 14 bases between. The CDR3 bases are TGTGCCAGCAGCCCTCGGAGCTTGAGCTCCTACAATGAGCAGTTCTTC. It translates to CASSPRSLSSYNEQFF.

The chain has TRBV21-1 and TRBJ1-2; the table's D call of TRBD1 was not tested on the DNA. TRBV21-1 is given as a pseudogene. This CDR3 has 15 residues. The CDR3: CASSKGDRMNYGYTF. CDR3 bases: TGTGCCAGCAGCAAAGGGGACAGGATGAACTATGGCTACACCTTC.

V is TRBV2 and J is TRBJ1-6; D is unresolved. This CDR3 is 17 amino acids long. Germline-derived CDR1 and CDR2 are SNHLY and FYNNEI. Trimming cost V 1 base and J 7 bases, with 17 bases left between them. The chain's CDR3 is CASSEGISGSANSPLHF. The CDR3 DNA reads as TGTGCCAGCAGTGAAGGGATATCGGGGAGTGCGAATTCACCCCTCCACTTT.

The V gene is TRBV5-1, the J gene TRBJ1-5; no definite D call. The CDR3 length is 14 residues. CDR1 is SGHRS, CDR2 YFSETQ, per germline. V lost 0 bases to trimming and J lost 5 bases, with 9 bases between them. As DNA, the CDR3 is TGCGCCAGCAGCTTGGTGCCAGAGGATCAGCCCCAGCATTTT. As protein: CASSLVPEDQPQHF.

The rearrangement links TRBV5-1 to TRBJ1-2; 7 bases match TRBD1. Per germline, CDR1 SGHRS and CDR2 YFSETQ. J gave up 7 bases and V 3 bases, and 9 bases lay outside the gene matches. There are 14 residues in the CDR3. The CDR3 sequence: CASSWGTDRGGYTF. Written as DNA, the CDR3 is TGCGCCAGCAGCTGGGGGACAGACCGGGGTGGCTACACCTTC.

This chain links TRBV7-8 with TRBJ2-7, with D uncertain. CDR3 length equals 12 residues. V lost 5 bases to trimming and J lost 5 bases, with 10 bases between them. Germline CDR1 and CDR2: SGHVS and FQNEAQ. The DNA for the CDR3 is TGTGCCAGCAGCCCCCAGGCCGACGAGCAGTACTTC. It translates to CASSPQADEQYF. Looking up the rest from reference TRBV7-8 and TRBJ2-7 gives the full variable domain: GAGVSQSPRYKVAKRGQDVALRCDPISGHVSLFWYQQALGQGPEFLTYFQNEAQLDKSGLPSDRFFAERPEGSVSTLKIQRTQQEDSAVYLCASSPQADEQYFGPGTRLTVT.

The chain recombines TRBV29-1 with TRBJ2-3; the D gene is possibly TRBD1 (6 bases). The CDR3 spans 13 residues. Per germline, CDR1 SQVTM and CDR2 ANQGSEA. Trimming stripped 4 bases from V and 2 bases from J, with 10 bases between. The CDR3 spells CSVGQGPTDTQYF. CDR3 bases: TGCAGCGTTGGCCAGGGGCCCACAGATACGCAGTATTTT.

The chain joins TRBV6-5 to TRBJ2-7, with 12 bases lining up with TRBD2. Germline loops: CDR1 MNHEY, CDR2 SVGAGI. This CDR3 is 15 amino acids long. Unmatched junction bases numbered 3, after V lost 4 bases and J lost 2 bases. The CDR3: CASSSTSGSTYEQYF. The CDR3 bases are TGTGCCAGCAGTTCGACTAGCGGGAGTACCTACGAGCAGTACTTC.

There are a few counts of this clone. This chain uses TRBV4-1 with TRBJ2-3; TRBD2 matches 16 bases. The CDR3 has 16 amino acids. Germline CDR1 reads MGHRA; CDR2 reads YSYEKL. J lost 3 bases, V lost 3 bases, and 0 bases had no gene match. CDR3 protein: CASSQGLAGGTDTQYF. In nucleotides, the CDR3 is TGCGCCAGCAGCCAGGGACTAGCGGGGGGGACAGATACGCAGTATTTT.

The chain is built from TRBV5-1 and TRBJ2-1; D is ambiguous. Deletions cut 0 bases from V and 4 bases from J, with 14 bases between. The CDR3 covers 16 residues. Germline values: CDR1 SGHRS, CDR2 YFSETQ. The CDR3, as DNA: TGCGCCAGCAGCTTGGGTCATAGCACTCTTTACAATGAGCAGTTCTTC. It encodes CASSLGHSTLYNEQFF. Full variable domain (rest looked up from reference TRBV5-1 and TRBJ2-1): KAGVTQTPRYLIKTRGQQVTLSCSPISGHRSVSWYQQTPGQGLQFLFEYFSETQRNKGNFPGRFSGRQFSNSRSEMNVSTLELGDSALYLCASSLGHSTLYNEQFFGPGTRLTVL.

Only a few counts were recorded for this clone. The sample carries other DNA sequences with the same CDR3. The V gene is TRBV7-6, the J gene TRBJ2-3, with D maybe TRBD2 (6 bases). Trimming removed 1 base at V and 1 base at J, with 9 bases between. Germline V gene lookup returns CDR1 SGHVS and CDR2 FNYEAQ. The CDR3 length is 15 residues. The CDR3 loop is CASSLVGGGTDTQYF. In DNA, the CDR3 is TGTGCCAGCAGCTTAGTTGGCGGGGGCACAGATACGCAGTATTTT.

The J gene is TRBJ1-1, the V gene TRBV5-1; a weak D match, TRBD1 (5 bases). V was shortened by 4 bases and J by 1 base, with 11 bases between the two germline ends. This CDR3 region has 14 residues. The germline V gene encodes CDR1 SGHRS and CDR2 YFSETQ. This CDR3 is CASSRGLQNTEAFF. The CDR3 DNA sequence: TGCGCCAGCAGCCGGGGACTTCAGAACACTGAAGCTTTCTTT.